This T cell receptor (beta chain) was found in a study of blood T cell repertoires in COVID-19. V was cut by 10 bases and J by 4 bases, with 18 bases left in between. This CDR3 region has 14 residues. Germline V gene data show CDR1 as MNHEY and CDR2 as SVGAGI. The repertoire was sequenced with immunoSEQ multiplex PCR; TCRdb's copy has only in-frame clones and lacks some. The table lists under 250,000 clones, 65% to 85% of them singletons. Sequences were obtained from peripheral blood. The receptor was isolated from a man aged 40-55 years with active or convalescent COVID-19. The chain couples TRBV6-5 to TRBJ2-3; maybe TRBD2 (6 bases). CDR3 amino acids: CATTRDGGADTQYF. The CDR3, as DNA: TGTGCCACCACTCGGGACGGGGGAGCAGATACGCAGTATTTT.